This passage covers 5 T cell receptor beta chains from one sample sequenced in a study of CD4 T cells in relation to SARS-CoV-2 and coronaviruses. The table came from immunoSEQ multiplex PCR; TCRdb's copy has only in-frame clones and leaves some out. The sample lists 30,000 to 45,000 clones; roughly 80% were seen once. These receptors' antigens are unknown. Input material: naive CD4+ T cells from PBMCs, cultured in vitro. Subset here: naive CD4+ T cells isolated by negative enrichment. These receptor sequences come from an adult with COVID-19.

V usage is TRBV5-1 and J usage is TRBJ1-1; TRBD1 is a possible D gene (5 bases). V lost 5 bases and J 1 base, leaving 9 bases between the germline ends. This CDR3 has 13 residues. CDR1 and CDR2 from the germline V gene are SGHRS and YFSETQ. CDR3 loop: CASRTAQNTEAFF. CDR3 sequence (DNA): TGCGCCAGCAGGACAGCCCAGAACACTGAAGCTTTCTTT.

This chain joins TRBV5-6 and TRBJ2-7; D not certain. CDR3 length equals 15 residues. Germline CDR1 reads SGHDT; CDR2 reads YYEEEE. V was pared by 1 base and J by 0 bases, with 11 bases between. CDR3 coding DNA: TGTGCCAGCAGCTTGATATGGGCAAACTCCTACGAGCAGTACTTC. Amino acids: CASSLIWANSYEQYF. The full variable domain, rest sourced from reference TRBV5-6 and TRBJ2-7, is DAGVTQSPTHLIKTRGQQVTLRCSPKSGHDTVSWYQQALGQGPQFIFQYYEEEERQRGNFPDRFSGHQFPNYSSELNVNALLLGDSALYLCASSLIWANSYEQYFGPGTRLTVT.

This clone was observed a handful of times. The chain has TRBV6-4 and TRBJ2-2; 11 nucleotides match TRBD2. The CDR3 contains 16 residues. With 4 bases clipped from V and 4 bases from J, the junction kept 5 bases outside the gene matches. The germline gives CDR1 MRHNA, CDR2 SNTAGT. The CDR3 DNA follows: TGTGCCAGCAGTGGGGACACTAGCGGGAGCACCGGGGAGCTGTTTTTT. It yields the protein CASSGDTSGSTGELFF.

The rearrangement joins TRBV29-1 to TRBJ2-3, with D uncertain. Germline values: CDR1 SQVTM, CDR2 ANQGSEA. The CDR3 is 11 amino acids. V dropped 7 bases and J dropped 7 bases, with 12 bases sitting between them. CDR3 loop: CSDSGTNTQYF. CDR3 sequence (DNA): TGCAGCGACTCTGGCACCAATACGCAGTATTTT.

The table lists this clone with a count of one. This CDR3 reads CASSKESGTRKNTGELFF. The CDR3 region has the DNA TGTGCCAGCAGCAAAGAGTCCGGGACTAGGAAAAACACCGGGGAGCTGTTTTTT. The J gene is TRBJ2-2, the V gene TRBV21-1; the DNA was not used to check the table's D call, TRBD2. TRBV21-1 has pseudogene status. The CDR3 spans 18 residues.